The present TCR beta chain was sequenced within a study of early T cells in non-severe SARS-CoV-2 infection. This clonotype was picked up a small number of times. TCRdb fed the 5' RACE reads into MiXCR, producing one record per CDR3 protein. This sample yields roughly 50,000 distinct CDR3 sequences, of which around 9.1% are seen a single time; about 8.6% belongs to the top ten. CDR1 and CDR2 from the germline V gene are MNHNS and SASEGT. The CDR3 consists of 13 residues. The V and J ends lost 4 bases and 6 bases respectively, with 11 bases between them. The rearrangement uses TRBV6-1 and TRBJ2-3; no firm D call. Specimen: whole blood. This receptor was obtained from an adult who was a healthcare worker with PCR-confirmed SARS-CoV-2 infection or an uninfected control (not recorded which). CDR3 protein: CASSVQSADTQYF. Written as DNA, the CDR3 is TGTGCCAGCAGTGTTCAGAGTGCTGATACGCAGTATTTT.